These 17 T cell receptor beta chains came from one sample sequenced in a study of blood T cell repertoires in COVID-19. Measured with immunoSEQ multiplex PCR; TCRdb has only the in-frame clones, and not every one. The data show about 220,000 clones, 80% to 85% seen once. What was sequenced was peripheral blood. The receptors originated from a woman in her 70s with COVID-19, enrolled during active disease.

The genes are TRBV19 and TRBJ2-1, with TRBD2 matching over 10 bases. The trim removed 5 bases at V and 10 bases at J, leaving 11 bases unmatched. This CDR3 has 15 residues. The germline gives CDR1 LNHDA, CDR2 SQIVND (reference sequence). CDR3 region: CASSLSLAGPFEQFF. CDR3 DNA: TGTGCCAGTAGTCTATCACTAGCGGGACCCTTCGAGCAGTTCTTC.

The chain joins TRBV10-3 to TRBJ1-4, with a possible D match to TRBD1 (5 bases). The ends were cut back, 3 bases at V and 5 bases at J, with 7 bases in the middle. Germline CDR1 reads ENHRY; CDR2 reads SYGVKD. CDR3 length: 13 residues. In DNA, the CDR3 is TGTGCCATCAGTGAACAGGCGAATGAAAAACTGTTTTTT. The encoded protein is CAISEQANEKLFF.

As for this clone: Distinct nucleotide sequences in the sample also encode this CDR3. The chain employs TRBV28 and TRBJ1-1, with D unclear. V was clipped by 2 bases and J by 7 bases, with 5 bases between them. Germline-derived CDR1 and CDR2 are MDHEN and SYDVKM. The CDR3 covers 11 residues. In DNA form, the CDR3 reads TGTGCCAGCAGTTTAGCGGGTGAAGCTTTCTTT. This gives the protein CASSLAGEAFF. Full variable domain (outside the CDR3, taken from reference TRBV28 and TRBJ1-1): DVKVTQSSRYLVKRTGEKVFLECVQDMDHENMFWYRQDPGLGLRLIYFSYDVKMKEKGDIPEGYSVSREKKERFSLILESASTNQTSMYLCASSLAGEAFFGQGTRLTVV.

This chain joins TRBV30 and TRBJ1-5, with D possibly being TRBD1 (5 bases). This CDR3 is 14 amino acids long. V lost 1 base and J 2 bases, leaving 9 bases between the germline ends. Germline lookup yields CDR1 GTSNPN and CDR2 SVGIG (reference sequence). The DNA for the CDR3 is TGTGCCTGGAGTGAGGGGAAAGGCAATCAGCCCCAGCATTTT. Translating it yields CAWSEGKGNQPQHF.

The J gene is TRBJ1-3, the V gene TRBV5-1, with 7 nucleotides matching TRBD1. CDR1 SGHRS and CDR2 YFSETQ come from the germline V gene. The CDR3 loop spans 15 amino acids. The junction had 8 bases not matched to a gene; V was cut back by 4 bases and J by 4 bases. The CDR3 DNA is TGCGCCAGCAGCCCCGGAGGGACAGAGGGAAACACCATATATTTT. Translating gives CASSPGGTEGNTIYF.

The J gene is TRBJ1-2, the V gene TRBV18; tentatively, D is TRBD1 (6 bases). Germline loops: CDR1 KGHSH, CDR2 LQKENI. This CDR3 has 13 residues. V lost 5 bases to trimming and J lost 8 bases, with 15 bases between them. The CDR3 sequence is CASSYREGEGYTF. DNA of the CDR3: TGTGCCAGCTCATACAGGGAAGGAGAAGGCTACACCTTC. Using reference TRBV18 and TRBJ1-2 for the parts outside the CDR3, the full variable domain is NAGVMQNPRHLVRRRGQEARLRCSPMKGHSHVYWYRQLPEEGLKFMVYLQKENIIDESGMPKERFSAEFPKEGPSILRIQQVVRGDSAAYFCASSYREGEGYTFGSGTRLTVV.

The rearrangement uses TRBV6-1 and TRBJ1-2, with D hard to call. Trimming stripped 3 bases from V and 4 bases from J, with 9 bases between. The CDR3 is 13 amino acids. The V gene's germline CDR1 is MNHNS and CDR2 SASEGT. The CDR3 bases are TGTGCCAGCAGTGAGGACGGGGTCTATGGCTACACCTTC. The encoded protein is CASSEDGVYGYTF.

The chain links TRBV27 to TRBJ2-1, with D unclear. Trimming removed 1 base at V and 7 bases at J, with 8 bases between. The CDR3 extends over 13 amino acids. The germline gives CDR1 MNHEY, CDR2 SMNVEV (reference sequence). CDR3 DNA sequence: TGTGCCAGCAGTTTATGGGCTGGGAATGAGCAGTTCTTC. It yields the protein CASSLWAGNEQFF.

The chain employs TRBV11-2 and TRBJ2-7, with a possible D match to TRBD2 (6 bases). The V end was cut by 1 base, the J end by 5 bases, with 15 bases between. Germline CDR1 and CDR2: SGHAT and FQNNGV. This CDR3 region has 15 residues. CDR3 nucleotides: TGTGCCAGCAGCTTAGTGGGCTTTGGGGGGAACGAGCAGTACTTC. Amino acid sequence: CASSLVGFGGNEQYF.

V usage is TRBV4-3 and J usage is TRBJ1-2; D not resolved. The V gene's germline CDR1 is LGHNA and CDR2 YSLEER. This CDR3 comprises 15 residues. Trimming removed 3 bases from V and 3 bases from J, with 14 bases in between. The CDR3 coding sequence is TGCGCCAGCAGCCACTATCTAAGCGTGGACTATGGCTACACCTTC. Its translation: CASSHYLSVDYGYTF.

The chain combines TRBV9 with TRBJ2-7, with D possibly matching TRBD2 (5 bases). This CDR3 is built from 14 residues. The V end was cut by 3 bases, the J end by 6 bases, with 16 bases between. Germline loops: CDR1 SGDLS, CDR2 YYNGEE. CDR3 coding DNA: TGTGCCAGCAGCGCGGTGATGTCGGGGAGCGAGCAGTACTTC. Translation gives CASSAVMSGSEQYF.

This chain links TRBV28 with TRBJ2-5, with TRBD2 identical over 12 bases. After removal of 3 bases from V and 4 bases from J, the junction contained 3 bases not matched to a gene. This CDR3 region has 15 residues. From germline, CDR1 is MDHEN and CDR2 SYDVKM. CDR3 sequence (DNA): TGTGCCAGCAGTTTGCTAGCGGGAGGGCCAGAGACCCAGTACTTC. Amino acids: CASSLLAGGPETQYF.

CDR3: CASSVLAGDYNEQFF. CDR3 nucleotide sequence: TGTGCCAGCAGCGTACTAGCAGGCGACTACAATGAGCAGTTCTTC. V is TRBV9 and J is TRBJ2-1, with a weak D call TRBD2 (5 bases). The CDR3 loop spans 15 amino acids. V shed 1 base and J shed 3 bases, with 11 bases lying between them. Germline V gene sequence: CDR1 SGDLS, CDR2 YYNGEE.

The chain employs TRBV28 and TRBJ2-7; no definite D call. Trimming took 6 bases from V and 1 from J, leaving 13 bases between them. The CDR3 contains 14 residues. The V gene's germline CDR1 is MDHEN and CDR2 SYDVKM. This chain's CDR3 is CASRQPNESYEQYF. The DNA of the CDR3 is TGTGCCAGCAGACAGCCCAATGAGTCCTACGAGCAGTACTTC.

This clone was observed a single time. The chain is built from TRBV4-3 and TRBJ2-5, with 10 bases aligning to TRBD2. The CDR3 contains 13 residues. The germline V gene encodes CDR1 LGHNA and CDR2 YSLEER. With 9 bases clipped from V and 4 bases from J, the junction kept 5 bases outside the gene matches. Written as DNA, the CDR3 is TGCGCCAGTACTAGCGGGACCTCAGAGACCCAGTACTTC. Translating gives CASTSGTSETQYF.

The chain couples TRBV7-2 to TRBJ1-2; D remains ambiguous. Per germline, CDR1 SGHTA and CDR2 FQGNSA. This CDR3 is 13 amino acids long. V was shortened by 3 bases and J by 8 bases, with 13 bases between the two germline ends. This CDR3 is CASSFSAVEGYTF. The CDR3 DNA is TGTGCCAGCAGCTTCTCGGCGGTGGAGGGCTACACCTTC.

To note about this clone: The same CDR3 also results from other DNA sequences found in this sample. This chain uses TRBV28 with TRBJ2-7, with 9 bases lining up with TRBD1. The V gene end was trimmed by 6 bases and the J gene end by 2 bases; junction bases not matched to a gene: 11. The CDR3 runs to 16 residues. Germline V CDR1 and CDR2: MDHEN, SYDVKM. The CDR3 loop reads CASRPPGQGGPYEQYF. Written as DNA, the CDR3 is TGTGCCAGCAGGCCTCCGGGACAGGGAGGCCCCTACGAGCAGTACTTC. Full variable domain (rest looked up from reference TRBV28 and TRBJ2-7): DVKVTQSSRYLVKRTGEKVFLECVQDMDHENMFWYRQDPGLGLRLIYFSYDVKMKEKGDIPEGYSVSREKKERFSLILESASTNQTSMYLCASRPPGQGGPYEQYFGPGTRLTVT.